This T cell receptor (beta chain) was sequenced in a study of CD8 T cells in Susac syndrome. Patients with Susac syndrome fulfilled recently defined diagnostic criteria for definite or probable disease. Germline V gene data show CDR1 as SGHDT and CDR2 as YYEEEE. This CDR3 has 16 residues. V shed 0 bases, J shed 5 bases, and the junction held 5 bases outside the gene matches. This clonotype was seen a single time. An input of roughly 0.45 to 1 ug of RNA was subjected to reverse transcription using random hexamers. MiXCR, run by TCRdb on the immunoSEQ multiplex PCR reads, gives a single entry per CDR3 protein. The sample carries around 170,000 distinct CDR3 sequences, almost 96% recorded once.

The receptor's source is a human donor with Susac syndrome. Sequencing was done on a sample of CD4+ T cells from PBMCs. The chain uses TRBV5-6 and TRBJ1-5; 10 bases are shared with TRBD1. CDR3 nucleotide sequence: TGTGCCAGCAGCTTGGGTCCGGGACAGGGGTATCAGCCCCAGCATTTT. It specifies CASSLGPGQGYQPQHF.